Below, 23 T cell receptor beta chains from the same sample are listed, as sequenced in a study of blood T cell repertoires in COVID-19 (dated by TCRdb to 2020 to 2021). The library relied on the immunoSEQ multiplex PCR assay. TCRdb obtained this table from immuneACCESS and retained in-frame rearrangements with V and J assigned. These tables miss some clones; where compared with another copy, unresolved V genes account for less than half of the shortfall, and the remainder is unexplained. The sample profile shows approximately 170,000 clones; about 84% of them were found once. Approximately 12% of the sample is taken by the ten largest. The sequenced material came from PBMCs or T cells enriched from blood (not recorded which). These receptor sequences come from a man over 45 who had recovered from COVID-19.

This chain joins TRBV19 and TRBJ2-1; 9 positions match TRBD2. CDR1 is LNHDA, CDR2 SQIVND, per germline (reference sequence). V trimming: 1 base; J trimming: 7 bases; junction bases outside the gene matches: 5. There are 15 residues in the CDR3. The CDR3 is CASSIGGGATNEQFF. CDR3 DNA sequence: TGTGCCAGTAGTATAGGCGGGGGGGCCACGAATGAGCAGTTCTTC.

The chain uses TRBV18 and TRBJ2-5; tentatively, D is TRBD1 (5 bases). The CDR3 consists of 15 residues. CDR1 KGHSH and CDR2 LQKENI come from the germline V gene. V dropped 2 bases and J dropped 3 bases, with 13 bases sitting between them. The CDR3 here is CASSPREQAKETQYF. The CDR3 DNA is TGTGCCAGCTCACCAAGGGAACAGGCAAAAGAGACCCAGTACTTC.

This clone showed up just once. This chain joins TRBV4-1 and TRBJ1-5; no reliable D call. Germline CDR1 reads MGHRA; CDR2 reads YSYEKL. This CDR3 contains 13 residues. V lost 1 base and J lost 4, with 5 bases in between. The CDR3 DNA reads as TGCGCCAGCAGCCAAGGAGTGAATCAGCCCCAGCATTTT. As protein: CASSQGVNQPQHF.

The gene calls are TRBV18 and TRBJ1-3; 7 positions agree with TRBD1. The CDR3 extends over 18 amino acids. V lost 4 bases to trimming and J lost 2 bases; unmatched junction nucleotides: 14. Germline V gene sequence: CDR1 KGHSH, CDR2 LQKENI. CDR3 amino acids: CASSRLGTAKTPGNTIYF. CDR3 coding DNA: TGTGCCAGCTCACGCCTGGGGACAGCCAAAACCCCTGGAAACACCATATATTTT.

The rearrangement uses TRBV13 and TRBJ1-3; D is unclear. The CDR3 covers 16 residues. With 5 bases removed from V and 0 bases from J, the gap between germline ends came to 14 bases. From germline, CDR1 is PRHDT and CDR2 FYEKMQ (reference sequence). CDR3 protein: CASSVQTASSGNTIYF. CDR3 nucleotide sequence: TGTGCCAGCAGCGTCCAAACTGCTTCCTCTGGAAACACCATATATTTT. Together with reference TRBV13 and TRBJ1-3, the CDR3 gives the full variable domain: AAGVIQSPRHLIKEKRETATLKCYPIPRHDTVYWYQQGPGQDPQFLISFYEKMQSDKGSIPDRFSAQQFSDYHSELNMSSLELGDSALYFCASSVQTASSGNTIYFGEGSWLTVV.

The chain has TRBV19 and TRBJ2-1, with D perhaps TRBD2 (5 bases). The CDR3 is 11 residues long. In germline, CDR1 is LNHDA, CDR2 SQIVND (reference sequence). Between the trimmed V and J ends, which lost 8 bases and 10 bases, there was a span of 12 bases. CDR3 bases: TGTGCCAGTGGCCTAGCAGGCGAGCAGTTCTTC. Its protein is CASGLAGEQFF.

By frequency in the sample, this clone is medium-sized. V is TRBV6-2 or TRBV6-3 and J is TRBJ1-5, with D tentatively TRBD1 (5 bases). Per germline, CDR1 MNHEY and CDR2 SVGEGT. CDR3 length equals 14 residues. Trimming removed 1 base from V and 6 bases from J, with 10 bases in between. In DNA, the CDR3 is TGTGCCAGCAGTTACTGGGGGGAAACTCAGCCCCAGCATTTT. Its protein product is CASSYWGETQPQHF.

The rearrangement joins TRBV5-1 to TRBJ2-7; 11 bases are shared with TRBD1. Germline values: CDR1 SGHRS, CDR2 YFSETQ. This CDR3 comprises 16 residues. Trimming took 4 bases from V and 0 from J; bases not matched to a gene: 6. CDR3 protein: CASSLGGTGGSYEQYF. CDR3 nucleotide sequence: TGCGCCAGCAGCCTAGGAGGGACAGGGGGCTCCTACGAGCAGTACTTC.

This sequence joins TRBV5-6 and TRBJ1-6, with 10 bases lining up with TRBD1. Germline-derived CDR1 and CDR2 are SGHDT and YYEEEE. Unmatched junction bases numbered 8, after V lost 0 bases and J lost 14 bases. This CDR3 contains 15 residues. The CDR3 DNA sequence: TGTGCCAGCAGCTTGGGGACAGGGGGACAAAGGGCCCTCCACTTT. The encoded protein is CASSLGTGGQRALHF.

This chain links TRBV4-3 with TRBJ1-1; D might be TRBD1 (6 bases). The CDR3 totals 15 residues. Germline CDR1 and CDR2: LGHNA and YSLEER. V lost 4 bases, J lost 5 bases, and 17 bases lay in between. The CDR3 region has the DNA TGCGCCAGCAGCCGAAACAGGGATGAGTTGACTGAAGCTTTCTTT. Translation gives CASSRNRDELTEAFF.

CDR3 sequence: CASSQDPSGGSDTQYF. The CDR3 region has the DNA TGCGCCAGCAGCCAAGATCCTAGCGGGGGTTCAGATACGCAGTATTTT. J is TRBJ2-3 and V is TRBV4-3; TRBD2 matches 10 bases. CDR3 length: 16 amino acids. Germline values: CDR1 LGHNA, CDR2 YSLEER. The J segment lost 4 bases and the V segment lost 0 bases, leaving 4 bases of the junction unmatched.

Written as DNA, the CDR3 is TGTGCCAGCAGCCATTATTCCGACAGGGTCCGGGAGACCCAGTACTTC. This translates into CASSHYSDRVRETQYF. The J gene is TRBJ2-5, the V gene TRBV5-4, with 7 bases matching TRBD1. V lost 4 bases, J lost 5 bases, and 14 bases stayed unmatched. The CDR3 loop spans 16 amino acids. Germline CDR1 SGHNT, CDR2 YYREEE (reference sequence).

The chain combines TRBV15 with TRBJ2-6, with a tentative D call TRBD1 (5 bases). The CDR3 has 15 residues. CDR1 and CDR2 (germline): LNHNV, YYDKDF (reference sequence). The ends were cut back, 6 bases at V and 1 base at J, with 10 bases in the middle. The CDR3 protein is CATRQESSGANVLTF. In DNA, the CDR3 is TGTGCCACCAGACAGGAATCGTCTGGGGCCAACGTCCTGACTTTC. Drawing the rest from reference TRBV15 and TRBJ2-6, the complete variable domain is DAMVIQNPRYQVTQFGKPVTLSCSQTLNHNVMYWYQQKSSQAPKLLFHYYDKDFNNEADTPDNFQSRRPNTSFCFLDIRSPGLGDTAMYLCATRQESSGANVLTFGAGSRLTVL.

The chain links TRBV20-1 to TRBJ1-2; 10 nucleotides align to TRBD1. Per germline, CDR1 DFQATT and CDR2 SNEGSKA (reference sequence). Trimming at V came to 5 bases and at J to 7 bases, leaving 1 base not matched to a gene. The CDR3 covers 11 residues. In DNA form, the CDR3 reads TGCAGTGCTGGGACAGGGGCTGGCTACACCTTC. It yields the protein CSAGTGAGYTF.

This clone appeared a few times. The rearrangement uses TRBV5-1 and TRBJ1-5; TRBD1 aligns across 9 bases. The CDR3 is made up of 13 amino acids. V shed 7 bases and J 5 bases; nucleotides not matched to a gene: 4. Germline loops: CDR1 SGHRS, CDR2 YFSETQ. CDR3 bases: TGCGCCAGCCGGGACAGGGTAGATCAGCCCCAGCATTTT. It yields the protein CASRDRVDQPQHF.

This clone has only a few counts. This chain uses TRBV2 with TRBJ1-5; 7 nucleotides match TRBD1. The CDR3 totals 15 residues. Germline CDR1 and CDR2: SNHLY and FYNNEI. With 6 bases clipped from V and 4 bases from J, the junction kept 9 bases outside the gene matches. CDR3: CASRFRQGQNQPQHF. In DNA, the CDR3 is TGTGCCAGCAGGTTTAGACAGGGACAAAATCAGCCCCAGCATTTT.

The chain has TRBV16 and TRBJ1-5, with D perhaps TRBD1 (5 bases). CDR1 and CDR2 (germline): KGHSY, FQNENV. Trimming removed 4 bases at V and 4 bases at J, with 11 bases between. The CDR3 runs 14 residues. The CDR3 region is CASSLSGGNQPQHF. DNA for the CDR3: TGTGCCAGCAGCCTTTCCGGGGGTAATCAGCCCCAGCATTTT.

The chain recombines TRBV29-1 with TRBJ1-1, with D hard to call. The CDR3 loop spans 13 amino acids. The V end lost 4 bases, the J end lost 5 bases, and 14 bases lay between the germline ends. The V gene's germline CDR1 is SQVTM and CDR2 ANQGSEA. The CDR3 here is CSVVRLGGTEAFF. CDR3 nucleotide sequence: TGCAGCGTTGTTCGGCTGGGAGGGACTGAAGCTTTCTTT.

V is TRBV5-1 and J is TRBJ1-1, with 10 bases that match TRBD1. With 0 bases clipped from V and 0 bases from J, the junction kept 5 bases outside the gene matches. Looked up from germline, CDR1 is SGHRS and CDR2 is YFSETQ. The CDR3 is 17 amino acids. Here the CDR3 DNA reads TGCGCCAGCAGCTTGGCCGGGACAGGGGACATGAACACTGAAGCTTTCTTT. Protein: CASSLAGTGDMNTEAFF.

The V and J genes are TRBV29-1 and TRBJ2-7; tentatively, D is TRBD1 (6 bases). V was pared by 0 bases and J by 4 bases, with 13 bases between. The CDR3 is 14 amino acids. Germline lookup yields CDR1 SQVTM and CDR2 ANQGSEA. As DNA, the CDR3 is TGCAGCGTTGAAGATCGAGGGACAACGTACGAGCAGTACTTC. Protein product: CSVEDRGTTYEQYF.

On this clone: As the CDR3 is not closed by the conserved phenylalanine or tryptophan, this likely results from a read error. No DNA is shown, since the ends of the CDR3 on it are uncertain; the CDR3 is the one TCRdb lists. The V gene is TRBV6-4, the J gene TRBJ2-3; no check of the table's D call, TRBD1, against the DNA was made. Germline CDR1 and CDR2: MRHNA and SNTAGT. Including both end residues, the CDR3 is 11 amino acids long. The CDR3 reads CASSGSPQGLY.

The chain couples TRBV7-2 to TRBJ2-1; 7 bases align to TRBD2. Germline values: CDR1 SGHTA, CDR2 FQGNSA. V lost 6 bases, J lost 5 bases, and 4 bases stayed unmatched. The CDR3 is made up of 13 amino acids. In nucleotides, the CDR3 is TGTGCCAGCAGGCCGAGCGGGGACAATGAGCAGTTCTTC. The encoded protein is CASRPSGDNEQFF.

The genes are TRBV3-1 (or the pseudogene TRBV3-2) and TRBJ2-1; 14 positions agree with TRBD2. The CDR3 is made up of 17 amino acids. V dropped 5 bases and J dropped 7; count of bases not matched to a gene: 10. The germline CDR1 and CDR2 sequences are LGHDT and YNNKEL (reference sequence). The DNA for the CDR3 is TGTGCCAGCAGCTGGGGGACTAGCGGGGGCCGGGGGAATGAGCAGTTCTTC. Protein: CASSWGTSGGRGNEQFF.